These 9 T cell receptor beta chains originate from one sample sequenced in a study of vaccination and CD4 T cells after COVID-19. For these receptors, no antigen is known. Treatment denoted: roughly 11-day PBMC culture with coronavirus spike peptide pools or control peptides (ViraFEST assay). Before the COVID-19 pandemic (2011-2018), CD4+ T cells were obtained from the unexposed donor. Cultured CD4+ T cell DNA underwent sequencing with the Oncomine TCR Beta short-read assay. The genomic DNA was obtained from cultured CD4+ T cells by extraction with the QIAamp micro DNA kit. TCRdb passed the PCR reads through MiXCR, listing each CDR3 protein once. In the table there are approximately 9,000 distinct CDR3 sequences, about 38% of which are singletons. Specimen: CD4+ T cells from blood, cultured in vitro. These TCRs come from a human donor in good health.

The chain couples TRBV19 to TRBJ1-2; D may be TRBD1 (5 bases). Germline V gene lookup returns CDR1 LNHDA and CDR2 SQIVND (reference sequence). Trimming stripped 3 bases from V and 8 bases from J, with 19 bases between. This CDR3 region has 15 residues. The CDR3 spells CASSMGFGAFGGYTF. The DNA of the CDR3 is TGTGCCAGTAGTATGGGGTTCGGGGCCTTCGGAGGCTACACCTTC.

The chain recombines TRBV20-1 with TRBJ1-2; no reliable D call. V lost 1 base to trimming and J lost 0 bases, with 9 bases between them. The CDR3 sequence is 14 residues long. Germline V gene sequence: CDR1 DFQATT, CDR2 SNEGSKA (reference sequence). CDR3 protein: CSARVTVSNYGYTF. The DNA of the CDR3 is TGCAGTGCTAGAGTAACAGTCTCTAACTATGGCTACACCTTC.

This clonotype occurred a few times. The chain combines TRBV27 with TRBJ1-6; weak D call: TRBD1 (5 bases). Between the trimmed V and J ends, which lost 8 bases and 6 bases, there was a span of 14 bases. The V gene's germline CDR1 is MNHEY and CDR2 SMNVEV (reference sequence). This CDR3 contains 14 residues. In DNA form, the CDR3 reads TGTGCCAGCGGCCCCAGGGTTCGTAATTCACCCCTCCACTTT. Translating gives CASGPRVRNSPLHF.

V and J are TRBV11-1 and TRBJ2-5; possibly TRBD2 for D (6 bases). V lost 0 bases, J lost 1 base, and 21 bases lay in between. Per the germline V gene, CDR1 is SGHAT and CDR2 is FQDESV (reference sequence). CDR3 size: 19 residues. CDR3 in amino acids: CASSLALSGVTRGQETQYF. In nucleotides, the CDR3 is TGTGCCAGCAGCTTAGCACTGTCGGGGGTCACTCGGGGCCAAGAGACCCAGTACTTC.

The CDR3 spells CRVGLAGRTDTQYF. The CDR3 bases are TGCAGGGTGGGACTAGCGGGCCGCACAGATACGCAGTATTTT. This chain connects TRBV20-1 to TRBJ2-3, with 12 bases aligning to TRBD2. The germline gives CDR1 DFQATT, CDR2 SNEGSKA (reference sequence). The CDR3 extends over 14 amino acids.

This clonotype was picked up a small number of times. The rearrangement joins TRBV7-2 to TRBJ2-7; D may be TRBD1 (6 bases). V was pared by 5 bases and J by 2 bases, with 16 bases between. The CDR3 consists of 15 residues. Germline values: CDR1 SGHTA, CDR2 FQGNSA. CDR3 sequence: CASSLAGTPTYEQYF. CDR3 sequence (DNA): TGTGCCAGCAGCCTGGCCGGGACACCTACCTACGAGCAGTACTTC.

This clonotype was seen a handful of times. The CDR3 sequence: CASSLIQRAYNEQFF. CDR3 sequence (DNA): TGTGCCAGCAGTTTAATTCAGCGGGCTTACAATGAGCAGTTCTTC. The rearrangement links TRBV27 to TRBJ2-1; D perhaps matches TRBD2 (6 bases). This CDR3 has 15 residues. V was shortened by 2 bases and J by 4 bases, with 12 bases between the two germline ends. From germline, CDR1 is MNHEY and CDR2 SMNVEV (reference sequence).

The J gene is TRBJ2-7, the V gene TRBV7-6; 7 positions match TRBD2. Germline CDR1 is SGHVS and CDR2 is FNYEAQ. The trim removed 5 bases at V and 5 bases at J, leaving 6 bases unmatched. This CDR3 contains 13 residues. The CDR3 reads CASSPRAGDEQYF. The CDR3 coding sequence is TGTGCCAGCAGCCCCCGTGCGGGAGACGAGCAGTACTTC.

This chain joins TRBV20-1 and TRBJ1-2, with 9 bases aligning to TRBD1. The CDR3 runs 15 residues. Per germline, CDR1 DFQATT and CDR2 SNEGSKA (reference sequence). Trimming took 5 bases from V and 6 from J; bases not matched to a gene: 13. CDR3 residues: CSAVYPGDRADGYTF. Written as DNA, the CDR3 is TGCAGTGCTGTATACCCGGGGGACAGGGCCGATGGCTACACCTTC.